This T cell receptor beta chain is drawn from a study of blood T cell repertoires in COVID-19. Study summary: Acute-phase and convalescent COVID-19 samples originated in the United States, Italy and Spain. Sample material is recorded as cDNA or gDNA derived from T cells, B-cell-depleted T cells, or PBMCs.

Trimming shortened V by 0 bases and J by 0 bases, and 7 bases separated the two germline ends. This CDR3 has 15 residues. Germline V CDR1 and CDR2: MNHEY, SVGEGT. As processed by the authors: Nucleated cell counts were estimated from reference gene primer amplification. This table comes from immunoSEQ multiplex PCR, and its TCRdb copy is limited to in-frame clones, with some not included. V and J calls and clone size are copied from that table; D and trimming were computed from the DNA. Here the sample spans more than 95,000 clones, 65% to 80% being singletons. This TCR was sampled from a woman between 65 and 79 years old with acute or convalescent COVID-19. The chain has TRBV6-2 or TRBV6-3 and TRBJ2-3; D is ambiguous. Specimen: peripheral blood. The DNA of the CDR3 is TGTGCCAGCAGTTACTCGGTAGCTAGCACAGATACGCAGTATTTT. Translated, it gives CASSYSVASTDTQYF.